This TCR beta chain stems from a study of response to subunit inactivated influenza vaccine. Study-level points and caveats: Authors suggested that a seasonal influenza vaccination recruits few new T cells each time.

MiXCR, applied by TCRdb to the RT-PCR reads, yields one record per CDR3 protein. Of about 570,000 distinct CDR3 sequences in the sample, 12% were seen once. As regards this clonotype: Its antigen is unknown.

The source material was PBMCs from blood, sampled on the day of vaccination. The source is a man in his fifties or sixties who received an inactivated influenza vaccine.

The CDR3 region is CASSIGWFSYNEQFF. CDR3 coding DNA: TGTGCCAGTAGTATAGGGTGGTTCTCCTACAATGAGCAGTTCTTC. The genes are TRBV19 and TRBJ2-1, with D uncertain. The CDR3 spans 15 residues. Deletions cut 1 base from V and 0 bases from J, with 7 bases between. The germline V gene has CDR1 LNHDA and CDR2 SQIVND (reference sequence).